A selection of T cell receptor beta chains follows, all from one sample in a study of blood T cell repertoires in COVID-19. Only in-frame clones appear in the TCRdb table, and some are missing; sequencing was by immunoSEQ multiplex PCR. This table holds 80,000 to 100,000 clones, roughly 86% found once. Sequencing was carried out using peripheral blood. These receptors all stem from a woman aged 55-69 years in a cohort sampled during active or convalescent COVID-19. The CDR3 runs from the conserved cysteine through the conserved F or W. The size of a clone is reported for some rows only, either as once, few or many, or as a class for expanded clones.

clone_size v_call cdr3_aa
few TRBV7-9 CASSLAGARGADGYTF
NA TRBV19 CASSIRRLAGGSEQFF
few TRBV2 CASIFRLDGRSWFF
NA TRBV29-1 CSVESGESYGYTF
NA TRBV28 CASSLQGYGYTF
NA TRBV30 CAWSVSANEKLFF
NA TRBV3-1/TRBV3-2 CASSQDHPSGGQPQHF
NA TRBV5-4 CASSLDQTGELFF
NA TRBV5-5 CASSLWTGRGLGNQPQHF
few TRBV6-5 CASSRSGTAYEQYF
NA TRBV11-2 CASSVDRSNEQFF
NA TRBV7-8 CASSGRHSTVQETQYF
NA TRBV3-1/TRBV3-2 CASTLSGGRNSPLHF
NA TRBV2 CASGFLGQVSGNTIYF
NA TRBV18 CASSPLSGSRLQFF
once TRBV4-1 CASSQMTGEGYTF
NA TRBV14 CASSQVLGAREKLFF
NA TRBV12-5 CASGLSGGSNQPQHF
NA TRBV4-2 CASSQELGSSYNEQFF
NA TRBV15 CATSNDRDFGTEAFF
NA TRBV5-4 CASSFSGGADYGYTF
NA TRBV28 CASRFSDRNNQPQHF
NA TRBV7-9 CASKQGEETQYF
NA TRBV11-2 CASSLEGTGGEKLFF
NA TRBV30 CAWRRTGAYEQYF
NA TRBV29-1 CSVGGMWEGEQYF
NA TRBV2 CASSASTSGEETQYF
NA TRBV11-2 CASSLAGGGPLFQETQYF
few TRBV19 CASARTVLAKYNEQFF
NA TRBV19 CASSMPGGELAKNIQYF
NA TRBV29-1 CSVEWGDRGSDTQYF
NA TRBV7-2 CASSHQVREAFF
NA TRBV24-1 CATSDSGGPQPQHF
NA TRBV11-1 CASSPLRRKETQYF
once TRBV3-1/TRBV3-2 CASSSLAGGTGELFF
once TRBV10-2 CASSGTDQETQYF
NA TRBV7-9 CASSPRGTFPGNTIYF
NA TRBV28 CASRVSNYGYTF
NA TRBV6-6 CASSYSSQGETEAFF
few TRBV5-6 CASSPTGGAGANVLTF
NA TRBV19 CASSISGTGGTDTQYF
NA TRBV24-1 CATSPGQGLRDTQYF
NA TRBV12-3/TRBV12-4 CASSLSLSYEQYF
NA TRBV5-1 CASSSRQGLGGELFF
NA TRBV19 CASVGQSNQPQHF
NA TRBV2 CASTGGLEQYF
NA TRBV2 CASSDLTSRPLF
once TRBV3-1/TRBV3-2 CASSQAAGGGEKLFF
once TRBV5-4 CASSLRGGDGYTF
NA TRBV2 CASSERVNNEQFF
NA TRBV9 CASSSQVSSYEQYF
NA TRBV10-2 CASSEIAGVYNEQFF
NA TRBV18 CASSESRKSTNTEAFF